The 20 T cell receptor beta chains presented below share a single source sample, sequenced in a study of blood T cell repertoires in COVID-19. The protocol was immunoSEQ multiplex PCR, while the TCRdb copy is restricted to in-frame clones and leaves out a portion. The data contain around 260,000 clones, around 92% of them singletons. Sequencing used peripheral blood. Receptor source: a person aged 18 to 30 with COVID-19, enrolled during active disease.

This clone was observed once. The V gene is TRBV13, the J gene TRBJ1-3; 7 nucleotides align to TRBD1. Germline trimming cut 4 bases from V and 5 bases from J; bases unmatched to any gene: 5. Looked up from germline, CDR1 is PRHDT and CDR2 is FYEKMQ (reference sequence). CDR3 length: 14 amino acids. CDR3 in DNA: TGTGCCAGCAGCTCGGGGACAGTGAGAAACACCATATATTTT. This encodes CASSSGTVRNTIYF.

The chain recombines TRBV7-9 with TRBJ2-7, with D unclear. CDR3 length equals 11 residues. Germline CDR1 reads SEHNR; CDR2 reads FQNEAQ (reference sequence). V gave up 3 bases and J gave up 6 bases, with 6 bases separating them. The CDR3, as DNA: TGTGCCAGCAGCTTTTCCGGCGAGCAGTACTTC. Translating gives CASSFSGEQYF. The full variable domain, its missing parts supplied by reference TRBV7-9 and TRBJ2-7, is DTGVSQNPRHKITKRGQNVTFRCDPISEHNRLYWYRQTLGQGPEFLTYFQNEAQLEKSRLLSDRFSAERPKGSFSTLEIQRTEQGDSAMYLCASSFSGEQYFGPGTRLTVT.

This chain joins TRBV5-1 and TRBJ1-1; D call uncertain. V shed 2 bases and J shed 4 bases, with 15 bases lying between them. CDR3 length equals 15 residues. Germline CDR1 SGHRS, CDR2 YFSETQ. The CDR3, as DNA: TGCGCCAGCAGCTTAGGCAGGCCTTACGGCACTGAAGCTTTCTTT. Translated: CASSLGRPYGTEAFF.

The rearrangement uses TRBV5-6 and TRBJ2-1, with TRBD1 as a possible D gene (5 bases). Germline V gene sequence: CDR1 SGHDT, CDR2 YYEEEE. The CDR3 has 16 residues. Trimming stripped 0 bases from V and 7 bases from J, with 17 bases between. The CDR3: CASSLDQGTRGNEQFF. The CDR3 nucleotides are TGTGCCAGCAGCTTGGACCAGGGAACCCGTGGGAATGAGCAGTTCTTC.

The chain uses TRBV2 and TRBJ1-5; perhaps TRBD1 as D (6 bases). V shed 1 base and J shed 6 bases, with 10 bases lying between them. From germline, CDR1 is SNHLY and CDR2 FYNNEI. The CDR3 has 14 residues. CDR3 loop: CASSEEGVGQPQHF. The CDR3 coding sequence is TGTGCCAGCAGTGAAGAGGGGGTGGGTCAGCCCCAGCATTTT.

CDR3 sequence reads: CASSYTSRDSPSTDTQYF. The CDR3 nucleotides are TGCGCCAGCAGCTATACTAGTCGTGATTCCCCTAGCACAGATACGCAGTATTTT. The gene calls are TRBV5-1 and TRBJ2-3; perhaps TRBD2 as D (5 bases). Trimming cost V 3 bases and J 0 bases, with 20 bases left between them. Germline lookup yields CDR1 SGHRS and CDR2 YFSETQ. CDR3 length: 18 amino acids.

The rearrangement joins TRBV7-2 to TRBJ2-7, with a tentative D call TRBD2 (5 bases). Trimming stripped 4 bases from V and 7 bases from J, with 14 bases between. The CDR3 loop spans 13 amino acids. In germline, CDR1 is SGHTA, CDR2 FQGNSA. CDR3 DNA: TGTGCCAGCAGCTCCGGAGTAGGAGGAGAGCAGTACTTC. It is translated as CASSSGVGGEQYF.

This clone was seen only once. The V and J genes are TRBV11-2 and TRBJ2-3; tentative D call: TRBD1 (5 bases). The CDR3 is 15 residues long. V dropped 1 base and J dropped 4 bases, with 12 bases sitting between them. Germline CDR1 reads SGHAT; CDR2 reads FQNNGV. The CDR3 nucleotides read TGTGCCAGCAGCTTAGGACAGCGTAGCCCAGATACGCAGTATTTT. It is translated as CASSLGQRSPDTQYF.

The CDR3 DNA follows: TGTGCCAGCAGCTTAGACAGAACCGGGGAGCTGTTTTTT. Amino acid sequence: CASSLDRTGELFF. This chain joins TRBV7-2 and TRBJ2-2; no clear D gene. Per the germline V gene, CDR1 is SGHTA and CDR2 is FQGNSA. Deletions cut 1 base from V and 5 bases from J, with 5 bases between. CDR3 length: 13 residues.

V and J are TRBV28 and TRBJ2-5; tentatively, D is TRBD2 (5 bases). Germline V lookup: CDR1 MDHEN, CDR2 SYDVKM. The CDR3 is 13 amino acids. V lost 6 bases and J 0 bases, leaving 8 bases between the germline ends. As DNA, the CDR3 is TGTGCCAGCAGCCCGGAGGACCAAGAGACCCAGTACTTC. Amino acids: CASSPEDQETQYF.

V and J are TRBV6-5 and TRBJ2-1; D is possibly TRBD1 (6 bases). Trimming removed 5 bases at V and 8 bases at J, with 13 bases between. This CDR3 region has 13 residues. Germline CDR1 reads MNHEY; CDR2 reads SVGAGI. The CDR3 DNA reads TGTGCCAGCAGTCAGGGGCCGGGCGATGAGCAGTTCTTC. It specifies CASSQGPGDEQFF.

The chain combines TRBV11-2 with TRBJ2-1; possibly TRBD2 for D (5 bases). V lost 0 bases to trimming and J lost 9 bases, with 12 bases between them. The CDR3 is 14 residues long. The germline V gene has CDR1 SGHAT and CDR2 FQNNGV. The CDR3 nucleotides read TGTGCCAGCAGCTTAGAGGGTAGCGCCGGTGAGCAGTTCTTC. It translates to CASSLEGSAGEQFF.

This rearrangement joins TRBV5-6 to TRBJ2-7, with 8 nucleotides matching TRBD1. The trim removed 2 bases at V and 4 bases at J, leaving 5 bases unmatched. The length of the CDR3 is 14 residues. Per germline, CDR1 SGHDT and CDR2 YYEEEE. This chain's CDR3 is CASSLQGVVYEQYF. CDR3 in DNA: TGTGCCAGCAGCTTACAGGGGGTAGTTTACGAGCAGTACTTC.

The genes are TRBV6-2 or TRBV6-3 and TRBJ2-1; TRBD2 might be the D (6 bases). Germline-derived CDR1 and CDR2 are MNHEY and SVGEGT. The CDR3 totals 16 residues. V was clipped by 2 bases and J by 0 bases, with 11 bases between them. CDR3 nucleotide sequence: TGTGCCAGCAGTTACCTCCTTAGCGGCTCCTACAATGAGCAGTTCTTC. It encodes CASSYLLSGSYNEQFF.

The rearrangement joins TRBV11-2 to TRBJ2-3, with D tentatively TRBD2 (6 bases). The V and J ends lost 1 base and 6 bases respectively, with 14 bases between them. This CDR3 has 15 residues. Per the germline V gene, CDR1 is SGHAT and CDR2 is FQNNGV. The CDR3 nucleotides are TGTGCCAGCAGCTTAGTGTTAGCGGCCGCGGATACGCAGTATTTT. Residues: CASSLVLAAADTQYF.

This clone was seen only once. This chain joins TRBV5-4 and TRBJ2-1; D may be TRBD2 (7 bases). The CDR3 runs to 18 residues. The V gene's germline CDR1 is SGHNT and CDR2 YYREEE (reference sequence). Trimming cost V 0 bases and J 5 bases, with 21 bases left between them. CDR3 bases: TGTGCCAGCAGCTTGGGGGGGGCTACTAGCGTCCCGGACAATGAGCAGTTCTTC. It is translated as CASSLGGATSVPDNEQFF.

The V gene is TRBV24-1, the J gene TRBJ1-4; the D is unclear. Trimming shortened V by 4 bases and J by 7 bases, and 12 bases separated the two germline ends. This CDR3 has 14 residues. Germline V lookup: CDR1 KGHDR, CDR2 SFDVKD. Here the CDR3 DNA reads TGTGCCACCAGTGACCGGGGTGAGGGTGAAAAACTGTTTTTT. Amino acid sequence: CATSDRGEGEKLFF.

The chain combines TRBV6-4 with TRBJ2-5; 7 nucleotides match TRBD2. The CDR3 extends over 13 amino acids. V dropped 2 bases and J dropped 5; count of bases not matched to a gene: 2. Germline V lookup: CDR1 MRHNA, CDR2 SNTAGT. DNA for the CDR3: TGTGCCAGCAGTGACCAGGGAGGGGAGACCCAGTACTTC. This gives the protein CASSDQGGETQYF.

The rearrangement joins TRBV21-1 to TRBJ2-5; TRBD1, as called in the table, went unchecked against the DNA. TRBV21-1 is a listed pseudogene. The CDR3 is made up of 12 amino acids. The CDR3 loop reads CASVRRRETQYF. In nucleotides, the CDR3 is TGTGCCAGCGTCAGGCGTAGGGAGACCCAGTACTTC.

The V gene is TRBV5-1, the J gene TRBJ1-1; TRBD1 aligns across 9 bases. The V and J ends lost 2 bases and 4 bases, in that order; junction bases with no gene match: 3. Germline CDR1 reads SGHRS; CDR2 reads YFSETQ. The CDR3 consists of 14 residues. DNA of the CDR3: TGCGCCAGCAGCTTCGACAGGGGGGTCACTGAAGCTTTCTTT. It specifies CASSFDRGVTEAFF.